In its sample, the clone carrying this T cell receptor beta chain was seen once. The entry originates in a study of shared clonotypes between healthy human individuals. Unsorted PBMC DNA went through sequencing on ten immunoSEQ deep assay plates. Sequencing used immunoSEQ multiplex PCR; TCRdb keeps in-frame clones, though not all of them. The sample records hundreds of thousands of clones, over 60% being singletons. This TCR came from a woman aged 40-49 years in good health. Some clones in this sample may be carry-over from other donors' samples. Sequenced: PBMCs.

CDR3 nucleotides: TGTGCCTTACGGGGGCAGGCTAGCTACACCTTC. Amino acid sequence: CALRGQASYTF. The chain employs TRBV30 and TRBJ1-2; a possible D gene is TRBD1 (6 bases). This CDR3 is 11 amino acids long. Trimming pared 7 bases from V and 9 bases from J, leaving 15 bases between. Germline CDR1 is GTSNPN and CDR2 is SVGIG (reference sequence).